Below, 13 T cell receptor beta chains from the same sample are listed, as sequenced in a study of T cell responses to AZD1222 COVID-19 vaccine. Using immunoSEQ multiplex PCR, the repertoire was profiled, and TCRdb retains in-frame clones only, with some absent. This sample has 150,000 to 200,000 clones, with 94% found just once. Specimen: peripheral blood, collected 28 days after the second AZD1222 dose. The receptors were sampled from an adult who received the AZD1222 COVID-19 vaccine.

V gene TRBV10-1 combines with J gene TRBJ2-1, with D possibly matching TRBD2 (5 bases). CDR1 is WNHNN, CDR2 SYGVQD, per germline (reference sequence). This CDR3 region has 15 residues. V gave up 6 bases and J gave up 6 bases, with 18 bases separating them. This CDR3 reads CASRALFGRGNEQFF. The CDR3 DNA reads as TGCGCCAGCAGAGCCCTATTTGGCCGGGGCAATGAGCAGTTCTTC.

This chain uses TRBV7-8 with TRBJ2-3; a weak D match, TRBD2 (5 bases). Trimming shortened V by 4 bases and J by 0 bases, and 11 bases separated the two germline ends. This CDR3 spans 15 amino acids. The germline V gene has CDR1 SGHVS and CDR2 FQNEAQ. The CDR3 DNA sequence: TGTGCCAGCAGCTACCGGGAATTGAGCACAGATACGCAGTATTTT. It specifies CASSYRELSTDTQYF.

This chain joins TRBV30 and TRBJ1-2; a weak D match, TRBD1 (6 bases). Germline V gene data show CDR1 as GTSNPN and CDR2 as SVGIG (reference sequence). The CDR3 extends over 13 amino acids. The V end was cut by 0 bases, the J end by 6 bases, with 11 bases between. The CDR3 nucleotides read TGTGCCTGGAGTGTACCTCAGGGGCATGGCTACACCTTC. Translating gives CAWSVPQGHGYTF.

The V gene is TRBV5-4, the J gene TRBJ2-1, with D perhaps matching TRBD1 (6 bases). The CDR3 sequence is 14 residues long. With 0 bases removed from V and 7 bases from J, the gap between germline ends came to 11 bases. CDR1 is SGHNT, CDR2 YYREEE, per germline (reference sequence). The CDR3: CASSLAIRGNEQFF. The CDR3, as DNA: TGTGCCAGCAGCTTGGCAATAAGGGGGAATGAGCAGTTCTTC.

The rearrangement uses TRBV3-1 (or the pseudogene TRBV3-2) and TRBJ2-5; D may be TRBD2 (6 bases). Germline V gives CDR1 LGHDT, CDR2 YNNKEL (reference sequence). Between the trimmed V and J ends, which lost 1 base and 4 bases, there was a span of 16 bases. CDR3 length: 16 amino acids. Here the CDR3 DNA reads TGTGCCAGCAGCCAAGGGTCCGGTCTCGGGGGAGAGACCCAGTACTTC. As protein: CASSQGSGLGGETQYF.

This chain uses TRBV5-1 with TRBJ2-2; D ambiguous. Per germline, CDR1 SGHRS and CDR2 YFSETQ. This CDR3 is 14 amino acids long. Trimming removed 4 bases at V and 6 bases at J, with 13 bases between. CDR3 nucleotide sequence: TGCGCCAGCAGCGTTGGATTCGACTCCGGGGAGCTGTTTTTT. Translated, it gives CASSVGFDSGELFF.

This chain uses TRBV6-2 or TRBV6-3 with TRBJ2-7; D remains unclear. The CDR3 contains 13 residues. Trimming left V 4 bases short and J 0 bases short, with 7 bases between. Looked up from germline, CDR1 is MNHEY and CDR2 is SVGEGT. CDR3 region: CASSSISSYEQYF. The CDR3 nucleotides are TGTGCCAGCAGTTCGATTAGCTCCTACGAGCAGTACTTC.

CDR3 DNA sequence: TGTGCCAGCAGCCGAGACAGGGGTTCCTACAATGAGCAGTTCTTC. As protein: CASSRDRGSYNEQFF. The chain has TRBV7-8 and TRBJ2-1; 8 bases fit TRBD1. V lost 5 bases, J lost 1 base, and 4 bases stayed unmatched. The CDR3 contains 15 residues. The germline gives CDR1 SGHVS, CDR2 FQNEAQ.

The CDR3 region has the DNA TGTGCCAGCAGCTTTGAGGGGAATCAGCCCCAGCATTTT. Its translation: CASSFEGNQPQHF. The V gene is TRBV7-8, the J gene TRBJ1-5; D perhaps matches TRBD1 (5 bases). The CDR3 length is 13 residues. With 3 bases removed from V and 4 bases from J, the gap between germline ends came to 7 bases. The V gene's germline CDR1 is SGHVS and CDR2 FQNEAQ.

V usage is TRBV30 and J usage is TRBJ2-1, with D perhaps TRBD2 (6 bases). V was clipped by 5 bases and J by 10 bases, with 24 bases between them. This CDR3 contains 15 residues. The germline gives CDR1 GTSNPN, CDR2 SVGIG (reference sequence). The CDR3 DNA reads TGTGCCTGGGGTCGGGGCGGGGTGGCGGGAAGGGAGCAGTTCTTC. Translating it yields CAWGRGGVAGREQFF.

The chain joins TRBV19 to TRBJ1-1, with TRBD1 matching over 8 bases. CDR1 and CDR2 from the germline V gene are LNHDA and SQIVND (reference sequence). CDR3 length equals 15 residues. The V and J ends lost 5 bases and 7 bases, in that order; junction bases with no gene match: 12. The CDR3 here is CASSGWTGIVGEAFF. The CDR3 DNA reads TGTGCCAGTAGTGGCTGGACAGGGATTGTAGGTGAAGCTTTCTTT.

The CDR3 loop is CASSHSGLNNEQFF. The CDR3 DNA sequence: TGCGCCAGCAGCCACAGCGGGTTGAACAATGAGCAGTTCTTC. The chain couples TRBV4-1 to TRBJ2-1, with D possibly TRBD2 on 6 matching bases. CDR1 is MGHRA, CDR2 YSYEKL, per germline. The CDR3 is made up of 14 amino acids. The V end was cut by 3 bases, the J end by 5 bases, with 11 bases between.

In this sample, this clone turned up once. This chain joins TRBV19 and TRBJ1-1; possibly TRBD1 for D (5 bases). The CDR3 spans 14 residues. Trimming took off 5 bases at V and 2 bases at J, with 12 bases between the two ends. Germline V gives CDR1 LNHDA, CDR2 SQIVND (reference sequence). The CDR3 sequence is CASSERRGNTEAFF. DNA of the CDR3: TGTGCCAGTAGTGAAAGGAGGGGTAACACTGAAGCTTTCTTT.